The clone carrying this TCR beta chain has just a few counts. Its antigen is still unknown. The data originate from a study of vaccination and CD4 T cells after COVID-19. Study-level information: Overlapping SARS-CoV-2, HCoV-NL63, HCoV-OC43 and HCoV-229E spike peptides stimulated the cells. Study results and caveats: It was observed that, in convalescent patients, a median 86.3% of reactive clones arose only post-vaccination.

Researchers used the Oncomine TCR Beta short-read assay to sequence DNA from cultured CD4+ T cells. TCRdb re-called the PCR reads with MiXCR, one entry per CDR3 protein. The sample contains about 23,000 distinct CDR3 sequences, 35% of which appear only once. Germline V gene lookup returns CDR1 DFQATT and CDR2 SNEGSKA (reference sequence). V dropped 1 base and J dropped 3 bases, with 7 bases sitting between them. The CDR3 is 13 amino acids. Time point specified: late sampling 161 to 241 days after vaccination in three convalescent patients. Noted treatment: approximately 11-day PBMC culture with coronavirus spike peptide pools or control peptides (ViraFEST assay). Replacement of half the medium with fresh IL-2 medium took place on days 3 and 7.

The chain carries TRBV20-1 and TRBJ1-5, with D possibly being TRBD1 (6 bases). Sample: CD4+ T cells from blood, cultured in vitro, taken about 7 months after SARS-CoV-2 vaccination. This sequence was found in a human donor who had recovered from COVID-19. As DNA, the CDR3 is TGCAGTGCTAGAGGGGACAACAATCAGCCCCAGCATTTT. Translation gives CSARGDNNQPQHF.